This T cell receptor beta chain appears in the sequencing data of a study of T cells after yellow fever vaccination. Trimming removed 0 bases from V and 5 bases from J, with 14 bases in between. Germline CDR1 reads SGHNT; CDR2 reads YYREEE (reference sequence). The CDR3 is 15 residues long. Overall study findings and caveats: By day 5 rather than day 15, the secondary response had peaked, though it was weaker. Clonotypes shared by both compartments, CD4 and CD8, made up a small share. Contaminating bulk clonotypes could be abundant in FACS-sorted repertoires. Most clones from primary vaccination resurfaced after the booster (roughly 96% CD4, approximately 87% CD8).

From the 5' RACE reads, TCRdb called clonotypes with MiXCR, one entry per CDR3 protein. The sample consists of approximately 300,000 distinct CDR3 sequences, around 6.8% of them appearing once. This clonotype was picked up a small number of times. Its antigen is unidentified. This TCR derives from a man aged 18-30 years who received the YFV17D yellow fever vaccine. The starting material was PBMCs, obtained about 41 days after the first yellow fever vaccination. The chain recombines TRBV5-4 with TRBJ1-1; no firm D call. The CDR3 spells CASSLEDTPGTEAFF. The CDR3 DNA follows: TGTGCCAGCAGCTTGGAAGACACCCCGGGGACTGAAGCTTTCTTT.